This entry lists 2 T cell receptor beta chains sequenced from one sample in a study of T cell repertoires in cytomegalovirus infection. TCRdb ran MiXCR on the reads and lists one entry per CDR3 protein. The table records fewer than 900,000 distinct CDR3 sequences, 25% to 30% of them present only once. For these TCRs, the target antigens are not known. The sequencing used cultured CD8+ T cells from PBMCs, collected from culture after CMV antigen stimulation. The receptors were gathered from a human donor in good health (CMV status not recorded). Some clones in this sample may be carry-over from other donors' samples.

The gene calls are TRBV9 and TRBJ2-2; TRBD1 is a possible D gene (6 bases). In germline, CDR1 is SGDLS, CDR2 YYNGEE. The CDR3 has 14 residues. Trimming stripped 1 base from V and 8 bases from J, with 12 bases between. Written as DNA, the CDR3 is TGTGCCAGCAGCGTATGGGACACGGGGGGGGAGCTGTTTTTT. Translation gives CASSVWDTGGELFF.

The rearrangement joins TRBV5-1 to TRBJ2-2; 8 bases align to TRBD1. V lost 3 bases and J lost 3; bases outside the gene matches: 7. The CDR3 totals 16 residues. CDR1 and CDR2 from the germline V gene are SGHRS and YFSETQ. The CDR3 nucleotides read TGCGCCAGCAGCTACGGACAGGGATCGGACACCGGGGAGCTGTTTTTT. Protein product: CASSYGQGSDTGELFF.